The source of this T cell receptor (beta chain) is a study of blood T cell repertoires in COVID-19. Study as a whole: PBMCs, B-cell-depleted T cells, or T cells were the source of the cDNA or gDNA that made up the material.

V dropped 7 bases and J dropped 0 bases, with 9 bases sitting between them. Germline V gene lookup returns CDR1 GTSNPN and CDR2 SVGIG (reference sequence). The CDR3 spans 13 residues. The table came from immunoSEQ multiplex PCR; TCRdb's copy has only in-frame clones and leaves some out. The sample consists of about 240,000 clones, about 80% of them appearing once. J is TRBJ1-4 and V is TRBV30; D is ambiguous. The TCR sequence derives from a woman between 35 and 50 years old who had been exposed to COVID-19. The sequenced sample consisted of PBMCs or T cells enriched from blood (not recorded which). The CDR3 nucleotides read TGTGCCTTCGCACGGGCAACTAATGAAAAACTGTTTTTT. Amino acids: CAFARATNEKLFF.